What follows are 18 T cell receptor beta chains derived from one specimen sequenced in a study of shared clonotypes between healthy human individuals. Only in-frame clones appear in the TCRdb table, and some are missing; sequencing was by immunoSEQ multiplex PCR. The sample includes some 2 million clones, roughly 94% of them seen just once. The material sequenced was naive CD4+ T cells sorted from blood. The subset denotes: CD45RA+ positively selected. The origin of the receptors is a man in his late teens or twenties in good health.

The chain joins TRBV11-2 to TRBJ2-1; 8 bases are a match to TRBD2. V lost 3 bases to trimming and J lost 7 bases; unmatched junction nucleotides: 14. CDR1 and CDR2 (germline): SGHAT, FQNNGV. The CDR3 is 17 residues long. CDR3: CASSLGRTGGSWNEQFF. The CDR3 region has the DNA TGTGCCAGCAGCTTGGGGCGGACGGGAGGGTCATGGAATGAGCAGTTCTTC.

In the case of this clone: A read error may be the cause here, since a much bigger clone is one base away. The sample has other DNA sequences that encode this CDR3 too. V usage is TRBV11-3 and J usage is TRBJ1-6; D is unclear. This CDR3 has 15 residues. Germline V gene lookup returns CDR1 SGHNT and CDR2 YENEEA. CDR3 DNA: TGTGCTAGCAGCTCAAGGACGGATTATAATTCACCCCTCCACTTT. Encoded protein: CASSSRTDYNSPLHF.

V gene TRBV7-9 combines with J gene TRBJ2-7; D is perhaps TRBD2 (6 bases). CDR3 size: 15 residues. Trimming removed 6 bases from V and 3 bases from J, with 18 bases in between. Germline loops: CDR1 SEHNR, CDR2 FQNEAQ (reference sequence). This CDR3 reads CASSPSSALIYEQYF. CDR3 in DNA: TGTGCCAGCAGTCCGTCTAGCGCCCTTATCTACGAGCAGTACTTC.

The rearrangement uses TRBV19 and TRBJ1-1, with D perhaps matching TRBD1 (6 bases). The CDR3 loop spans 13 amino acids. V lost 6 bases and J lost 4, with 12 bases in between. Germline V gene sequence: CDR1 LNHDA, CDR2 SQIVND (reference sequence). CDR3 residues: CASRRQGFTEAFF. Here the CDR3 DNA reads TGTGCCAGTAGACGTCAGGGGTTCACTGAAGCTTTCTTT.

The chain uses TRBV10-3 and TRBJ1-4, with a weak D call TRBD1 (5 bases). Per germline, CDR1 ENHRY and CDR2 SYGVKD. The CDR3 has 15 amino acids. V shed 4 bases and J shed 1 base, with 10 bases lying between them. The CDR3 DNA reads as TGTGCCATCAGTGGCGGGGGAGGAACTAATGAAAAACTGTTTTTT. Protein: CAISGGGGTNEKLFF.

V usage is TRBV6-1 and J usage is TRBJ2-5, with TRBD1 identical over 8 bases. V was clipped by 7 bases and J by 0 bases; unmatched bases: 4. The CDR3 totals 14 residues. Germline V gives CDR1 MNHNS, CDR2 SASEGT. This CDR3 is CASTRQGYQETQYF. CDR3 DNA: TGTGCCAGCACGAGACAGGGGTACCAAGAGACCCAGTACTTC.

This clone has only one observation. For the CDR3, the DNA is TGCGCCAGCAGCCTTCGGACAGGGGAGAACACCGGGGAGCTGTTTTTT. Its translation: CASSLRTGENTGELFF. The chain recombines TRBV4-1 with TRBJ2-2, with TRBD1 matching over 9 bases. The V gene's germline CDR1 is MGHRA and CDR2 YSYEKL. The CDR3 loop spans 16 amino acids. The V and J ends lost 4 bases and 1 base, in that order; junction bases with no gene match: 4.

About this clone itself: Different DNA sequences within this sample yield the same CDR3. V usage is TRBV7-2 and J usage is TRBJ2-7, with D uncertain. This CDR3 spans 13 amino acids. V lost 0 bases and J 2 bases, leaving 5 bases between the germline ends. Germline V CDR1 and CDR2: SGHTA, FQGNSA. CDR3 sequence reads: CASSLAGPYEQYF. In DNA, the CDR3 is TGTGCCAGCAGCTTAGCCGGACCCTACGAGCAGTACTTC.

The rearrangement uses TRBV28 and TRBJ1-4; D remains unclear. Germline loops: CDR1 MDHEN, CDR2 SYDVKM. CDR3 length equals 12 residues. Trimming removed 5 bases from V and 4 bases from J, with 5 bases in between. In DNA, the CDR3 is TGTGCCAGCAGTAGTGATAATGAAAAACTGTTTTTT. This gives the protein CASSSDNEKLFF. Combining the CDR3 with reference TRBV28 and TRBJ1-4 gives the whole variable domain DVKVTQSSRYLVKRTGEKVFLECVQDMDHENMFWYRQDPGLGLRLIYFSYDVKMKEKGDIPEGYSVSREKKERFSLILESASTNQTSMYLCASSSDNEKLFFGSGTQLSVL.

The chain's CDR3 is CASKLYGPYEQYF. CDR3 nucleotides: TGTGCCAGCAAATTATATGGCCCTTACGAGCAGTACTTC. The chain employs TRBV28 and TRBJ2-7; D gene uncertain. The CDR3 consists of 13 residues. Germline V lookup: CDR1 MDHEN, CDR2 SYDVKM. Trimming stripped 7 bases from V and 4 bases from J, with 14 bases between.

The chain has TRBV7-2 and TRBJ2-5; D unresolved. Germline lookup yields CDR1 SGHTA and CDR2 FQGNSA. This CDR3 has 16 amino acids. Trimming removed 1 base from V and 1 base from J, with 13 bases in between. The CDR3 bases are TGTGCCAGCAGCTTAGGGGCTCGGCGGCTCCAAGAGACCCAGTACTTC. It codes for CASSLGARRLQETQYF.

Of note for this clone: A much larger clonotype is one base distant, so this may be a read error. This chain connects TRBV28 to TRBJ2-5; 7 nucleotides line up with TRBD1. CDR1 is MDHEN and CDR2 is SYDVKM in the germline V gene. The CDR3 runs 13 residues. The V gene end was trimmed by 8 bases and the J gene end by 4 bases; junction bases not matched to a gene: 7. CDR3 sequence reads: CASGLGGRETQYF. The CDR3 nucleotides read TGTGCCAGCGGTCTAGGGGGCAGAGAGACCCAGTACTTC.

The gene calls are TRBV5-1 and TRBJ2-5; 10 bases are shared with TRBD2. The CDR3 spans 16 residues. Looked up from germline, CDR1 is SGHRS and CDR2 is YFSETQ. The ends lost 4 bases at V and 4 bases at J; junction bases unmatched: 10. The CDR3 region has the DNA TGCGCCAGCAGCCCAGCGGCTAGCGGGGGCCGAGAGACCCAGTACTTC. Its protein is CASSPAASGGRETQYF.

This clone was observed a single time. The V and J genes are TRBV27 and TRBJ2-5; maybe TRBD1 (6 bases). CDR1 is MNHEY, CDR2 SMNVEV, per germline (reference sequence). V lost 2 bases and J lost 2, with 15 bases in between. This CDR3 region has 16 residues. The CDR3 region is CASSLRGWTSQETQYF. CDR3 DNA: TGTGCCAGCAGTTTAAGGGGGTGGACATCTCAAGAGACCCAGTACTTC.

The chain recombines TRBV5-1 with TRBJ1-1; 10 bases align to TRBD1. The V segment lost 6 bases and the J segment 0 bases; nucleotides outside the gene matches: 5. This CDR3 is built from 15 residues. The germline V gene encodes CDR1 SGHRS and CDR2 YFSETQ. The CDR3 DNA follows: TGCGCCAGCACCCCGGGACAGGGGATGAACACTGAAGCTTTCTTT. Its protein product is CASTPGQGMNTEAFF.

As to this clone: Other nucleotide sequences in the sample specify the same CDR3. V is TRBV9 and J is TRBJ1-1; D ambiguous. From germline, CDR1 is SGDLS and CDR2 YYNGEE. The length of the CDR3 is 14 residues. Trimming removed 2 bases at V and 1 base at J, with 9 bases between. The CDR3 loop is CASSVGGENTEAFF. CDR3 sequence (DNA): TGTGCCAGCAGCGTCGGTGGGGAGAACACTGAAGCTTTCTTT. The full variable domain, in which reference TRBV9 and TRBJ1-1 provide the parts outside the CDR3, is DSGVTQTPKHLITATGQRVTLRCSPRSGDLSVYWYQQSLDQGLQFLIQYYNGEERAKGNILERFSAQQFPDLHSELNLSSLELGDSALYFCASSVGGENTEAFFGQGTRLTVV.

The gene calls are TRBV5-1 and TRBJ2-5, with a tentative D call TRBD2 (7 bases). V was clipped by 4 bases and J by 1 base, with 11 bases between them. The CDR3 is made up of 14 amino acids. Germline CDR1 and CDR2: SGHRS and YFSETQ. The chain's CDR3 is CASSHGGAQETQYF. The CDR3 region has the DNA TGCGCCAGCAGCCATGGGGGGGCCCAAGAGACCCAGTACTTC.

The CDR3 DNA reads TGTGCCAGCAGCTCACTAGCGGGGGGCTGGGATACGCAGTATTTT. It is translated as CASSSLAGGWDTQYF. The genes are TRBV11-2 and TRBJ2-3; 12 nucleotides match TRBD2. Germline V lookup: CDR1 SGHAT, CDR2 FQNNGV. The CDR3 is 15 amino acids. Losses at the gene ends were 4 bases for V and 6 bases for J; bases not matched to a gene: 5.